This TCR beta chain was sequenced for a study of cytomegalovirus exposure and HLA in healthy donors. V gave up 0 bases and J gave up 2 bases, with 11 bases separating them. CDR1 is GTSNPN, CDR2 SVGIG, per germline (reference sequence). This CDR3 is built from 15 residues. Study results and limitations: Later, TCR association rates were found to vary by HLA locus, highest for DRB1 and lowest for HLA-C. Per a later analysis, HLA-associated TCR beta chains showed more clonal expansion than other, equally common TCR beta chains. A classifier reportedly called cytomegalovirus status with high sensitivity and specificity. Overall, roughly 150 TCR beta chains were annotated as cytomegalovirus-associated.

With respect to this clone: The target antigen is unknown.

PCR was performed using 60 Vbeta and 13 Jbeta primers. Clones were sequenced by immunoSEQ multiplex PCR, and TCRdb holds only the in-frame ones, with some missing. Its table lists under 200,000 clones. J is TRBJ1-5 and V is TRBV30; D uncertain. The TCR was taken from a man in his thirties or forties in good health and CMV-seronegative. Specimen: PBMCs. CDR3 bases: TGTGCCTGGAGTGTAGCCGGGGATGGCAATCAGCCCCAGCATTTT. This sequence encodes CAWSVAGDGNQPQHF.